Listed below are T cell receptor beta chains from one sample, sequenced in a study of tumor-infiltrating lymphocytes in primary liver carcinoma. One entry per CDR3 protein results from TCRdb running MiXCR on the multiplex PCR reads. Of 150,000 to 200,000 distinct CDR3 sequences in the sample, around four fifths were seen once. The sequenced material came from tumor tissue from primary liver carcinoma. The source of these receptors is a man aged 40-55 years with primary liver carcinoma and hepatitis B virus infection. The CDR3 runs from the conserved cysteine through the conserved F or W. A D gene is named only where the DNA matches it firmly. Clone size is given for some rows only: seen once, a few or many times, or a class if the clone is expanded.

cdr3_aa,cdr3_nt,d_call,clone_size,j_call,v_call
CASSLVGRNQETLYF,TGCGCCAGCAGCTTGGTGGGACGGAACCAAGAGACCCTGTACTTC,NA,NA,TRBJ2-5,TRBV5-1
CASCIQVGVSTDTQYF,TGTGCCAGTTGCATACAAGTGGGAGTCAGCACAGATACGCAGTATTTT,NA,NA,TRBJ2-3,TRBV11-2
CAWSRPGSESYNEQFF,TGTGCCTGGAGCCGGCCGGGGTCTGAGTCCTACAATGAGCAGTTCTTC,NA,medium-sized,TRBJ2-1,TRBV30
CARSYMTPNQPQHF,TGTGCCAGGAGTTACATGACCCCCAATCAGCCACAGCATTTT,NA,NA,TRBJ1-5,TRBV6-2/TRBV6-3
CVSSKTLRKESPLRF,TGTGTCAGCAGTAAAACCCTTAGGAAGGAGTCACCCCTCCGCTTT,NA,NA,TRBJ1-6,TRBV6-5
CASGRGRVNNEHFF,TGTGCTAGTGGTCGGGGCAGGGTTAACAATGAGCACTTCTTC,NA,NA,TRBJ2-1,TRBV12-5
CASRLCRSAGGSYNEQFF,TGTGCCAGCAGGTTATGCCGCTCCGCGGGAGGGTCATACAATGAGCAGTTCTTC,TRBD2,NA,TRBJ2-1,TRBV11-1
CDSSPPSGGYNEQFF,TGTGACAGCAGCCCGCCTAGTGGAGGTTACAATGAGCAGTTCTTC,NA,NA,TRBJ2-1,TRBV6-5
CAISRGGLHYEQYF,TGTGCCATCAGTCGGGGGGGACTACATTACGAGCAATACTTC,TRBD2,NA,TRBJ2-7,TRBV28
CAGSYGGAGGEAFF,TGTGCCGGCAGTTACGGGGGTGCAGGAGGTGAAGCTTTCTTT,NA,NA,TRBJ1-1,TRBV6-5
CANSPLGGKGYEQYF,TGCGCCAACAGCCCCTTAGGAGGGAAGGGTTACGAGCAGTACTTT,NA,NA,TRBJ2-7,TRBV4-1
CANSYGRNYGYTF,TGTGCCAACAGTTACGGAAGAAACTATGGCTACACCTTC,NA,NA,TRBJ1-2,TRBV6-5
CVSSLAGTLTTDTQYF,TGCGTCAGCAGCTTGGCTGGGACACTAACCACAGATACGCAGTATTTT,NA,NA,TRBJ2-3,TRBV5-1
CSVLRTRYNEQFF,TGCAGCGTCCTCAGGACTAGATACAATGAGCAGTTCTTC,TRBD2,once,TRBJ2-1,TRBV29-1
CASSQRKGRGTDTQYF,TGTGCCAGCAGCCAACGAAAGGGGAGGGGGACAGATACCCAGTATTTT,NA,NA,TRBJ2-3,TRBV14